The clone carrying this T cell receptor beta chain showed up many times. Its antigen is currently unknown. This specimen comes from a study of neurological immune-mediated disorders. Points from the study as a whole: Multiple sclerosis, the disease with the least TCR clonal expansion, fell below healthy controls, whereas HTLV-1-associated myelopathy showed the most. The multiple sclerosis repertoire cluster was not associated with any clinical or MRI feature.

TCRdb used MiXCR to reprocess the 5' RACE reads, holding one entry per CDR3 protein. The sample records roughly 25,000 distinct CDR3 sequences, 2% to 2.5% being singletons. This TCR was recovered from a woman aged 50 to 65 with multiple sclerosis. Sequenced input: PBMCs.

CDR3 sequence reads: CASSLDPVLYF. The CDR3 coding sequence is TGTGCCAGCAGCTTAGACCCCGTGCTGTACTTC. The J gene is TRBJ2-7, the V gene TRBV7-9, with D unclear. This CDR3 is built from 11 residues. Germline CDR1 is SEHNR and CDR2 is FQNEAQ (reference sequence). The V end was cut by 1 base, the J end by 12 bases, with 10 bases between.